This T cell receptor beta chain was sequenced during a study of cytomegalovirus exposure and HLA in healthy donors. The PCR ran on 60 Vbeta and 13 Jbeta primers. Profiling relied on immunoSEQ multiplex PCR, and the TCRdb table lists in-frame clones only, not all of them. The sample lists about 110,000 clones, approximately 79% occurring once. Regarding the study as a whole: Earlier analysis yielded a pattern in which most TCR beta V segments were productive about 90% or about 30% of the time.

This clone was observed a few times. Its antigen is still unknown. The length of the CDR3 is 15 residues. Germline CDR1 reads SGHNT; CDR2 reads YENEEA. Trimming took 5 bases from V and 4 from J; bases not matched to a gene: 6. The rearrangement uses TRBV11-3 and TRBJ2-3, with TRBD1 identical over 10 bases. The source material was PBMCs. The sequence derives from a woman aged 40 to 50 in good health and CMV-seronegative. This CDR3 is CASSPGTGEADTQYF. The CDR3 coding sequence is TGTGCCAGCAGCCCTGGGACAGGGGAGGCAGATACGCAGTATTTT.